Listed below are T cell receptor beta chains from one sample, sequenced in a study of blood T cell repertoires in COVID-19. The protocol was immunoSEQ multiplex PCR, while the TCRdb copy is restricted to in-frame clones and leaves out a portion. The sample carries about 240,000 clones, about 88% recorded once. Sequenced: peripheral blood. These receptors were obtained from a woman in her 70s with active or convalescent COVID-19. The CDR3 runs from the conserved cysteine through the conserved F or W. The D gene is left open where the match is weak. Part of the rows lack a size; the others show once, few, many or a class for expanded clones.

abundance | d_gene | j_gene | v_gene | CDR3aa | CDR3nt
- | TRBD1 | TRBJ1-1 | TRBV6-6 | CANSYPGQGRFF | TGTGCCAACAGTTACCCCGGACAGGGACGTTTCTTT
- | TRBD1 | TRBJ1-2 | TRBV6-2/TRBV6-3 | CASSRDRVAYGYTF | TGTGCCAGCAGCCGGGACAGGGTCGCCTATGGCTACACCTTC
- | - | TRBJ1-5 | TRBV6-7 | CASSYSRPILEYQPQHF | TGTGCCAGCAGTTACTCGAGGCCAATCCTCGAGTATCAGCCCCAGCATTTT
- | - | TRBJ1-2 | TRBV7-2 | CASRGAGYGYTF | TGTGCCAGCAGGGGCGCTGGCTATGGCTACACCTTC
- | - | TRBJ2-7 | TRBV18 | CASSPTTYEQYF | TGTGCCAGCTCCCCTACTACCTACGAGCAGTACTTC
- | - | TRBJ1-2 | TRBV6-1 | CASSETEYGYTF | TGTGCCAGCAGTGAAACGGAGTATGGCTACACCTTC
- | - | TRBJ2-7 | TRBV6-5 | CASRRPGRSYEQYF | TGTGCCAGCAGACGCCCAGGGCGGTCCTACGAGCAGTACTTC
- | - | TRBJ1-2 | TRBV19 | CASSMGGNYGYTF | TGTGCCAGTAGTATGGGAGGGAACTATGGCTACACCTTC
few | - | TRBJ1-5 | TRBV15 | CATSSRGGNQPQHF | TGTGCCACCAGCAGCAGGGGTGGCAATCAGCCCCAGCATTTT
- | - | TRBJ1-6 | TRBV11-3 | CASSLAGANSPLHF | TGTGCCAGCAGCTTAGCAGGGGCTAATTCACCCCTCCACTTT
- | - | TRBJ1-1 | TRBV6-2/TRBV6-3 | CASSHGQTRGVNTEAFF | TGTGCCAGCAGTCACGGACAGACCCGAGGGGTGAACACTGAAGCTTTCTTT
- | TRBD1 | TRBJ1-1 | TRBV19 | CASRIPGTGAGTEAFF | TGTGCCAGTAGGATCCCCGGGACAGGGGCGGGCACTGAAGCTTTCTTT
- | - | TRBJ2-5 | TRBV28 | CASSLSGQETQYF | TGTGCCAGCAGTTTGAGTGGCCAAGAGACCCAGTACTTC
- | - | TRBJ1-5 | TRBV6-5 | CASSYGGANNQPQHF | TGTGCCAGCAGTTACGGAGGGGCCAACAATCAGCCCCAGCATTTT